What follows is one T cell receptor beta chain and its context. Its matching antigen is unknown. TCRdb keeps only in-frame clones here, not all; method: immunoSEQ multiplex PCR. This sample has 97,000 or so clones, with nearly 95% found just once. Surgery without prior neoadjuvant therapy was the treatment of the selected pancreatic ductal adenocarcinoma patients. This sample is part of a study of T cells in pancreatic ductal adenocarcinoma. Findings and limits, study-wide: Tumors hold more CD45RO+ effector T cells, which may bias toward lower diversity. Tumor samples had fewer productive templates and 6.5 to 10-fold fewer unique clonotypes than blood. No significant tumor-blood clonality difference; means were about 0.11 and 0.072.

CDR1 and CDR2 (germline): SGDLS, YYNGEE. CDR3 length: 17 residues. J gave up 4 bases and V 3 bases, and 11 bases lay outside the gene matches. This sequence joins TRBV9 and TRBJ2-1; 9 bases match TRBD2. The source of this sequence is a human donor with pancreatic ductal adenocarcinoma. The sequenced sample was PBMCs. The CDR3 protein is CASSASGNGSLYNEQFF. Here the CDR3 DNA reads TGTGCCAGCAGCGCTAGCGGGAATGGCTCTCTATACAATGAGCAGTTCTTC.